Included here is one TCR beta chain sequence, with context. CDR3 size: 14 residues. The germline gives CDR1 MNHEY, CDR2 SMNVEV (reference sequence). Trimming removed 6 bases from V and 7 bases from J, with 18 bases in between. Individual cDNA molecules received unique molecular identifiers. TCRdb ran MiXCR on the 5' RACE reads and lists one entry per CDR3 protein. The sample comprises some 61,000 distinct CDR3 sequences, 13% of which are singletons, and over 6.5% rests with the top ten. This sample is drawn from a study of early T cells in non-severe SARS-CoV-2 infection. This TCR was sampled from an adult who was a healthcare worker with PCR-confirmed SARS-CoV-2 infection or an uninfected control (not recorded which). The chain employs TRBV27 and TRBJ1-2, with D tentatively TRBD1 (6 bases). The sequenced sample was whole blood. This CDR3 reads CASRTGATLRGYTF. The CDR3 region has the DNA TGTGCCAGCAGGACGGGGGCGACACTTCGTGGCTACACCTTC.